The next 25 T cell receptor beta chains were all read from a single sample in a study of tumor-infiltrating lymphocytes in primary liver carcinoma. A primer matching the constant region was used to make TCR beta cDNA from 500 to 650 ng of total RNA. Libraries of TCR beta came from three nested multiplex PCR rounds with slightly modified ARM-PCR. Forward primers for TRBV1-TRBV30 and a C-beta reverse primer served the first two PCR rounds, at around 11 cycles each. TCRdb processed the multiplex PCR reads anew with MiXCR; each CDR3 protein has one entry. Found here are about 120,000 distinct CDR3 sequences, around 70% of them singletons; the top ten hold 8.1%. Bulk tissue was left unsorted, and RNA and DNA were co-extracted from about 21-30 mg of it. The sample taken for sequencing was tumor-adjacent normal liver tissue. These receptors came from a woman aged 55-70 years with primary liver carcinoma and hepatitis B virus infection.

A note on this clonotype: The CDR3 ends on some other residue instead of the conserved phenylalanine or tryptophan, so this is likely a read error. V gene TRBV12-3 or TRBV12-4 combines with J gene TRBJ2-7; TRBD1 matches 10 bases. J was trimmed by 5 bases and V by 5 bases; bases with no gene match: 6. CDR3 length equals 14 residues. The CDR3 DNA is TGTGCCAGCAGTACTGAGACAGGGGGCAACGAGCAGTACTCC. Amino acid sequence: CASSTETGGNEQYS.

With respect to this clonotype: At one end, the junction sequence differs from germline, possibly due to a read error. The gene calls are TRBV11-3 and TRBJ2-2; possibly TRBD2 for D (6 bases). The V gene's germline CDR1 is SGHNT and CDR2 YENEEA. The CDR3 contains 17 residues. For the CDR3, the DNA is TGTTCCAGTAGCTTAAGTGCTAGCGTCTTTAACACCGGGGAGCTGTTTTTT. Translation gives CSSSLSASVFNTGELFF.

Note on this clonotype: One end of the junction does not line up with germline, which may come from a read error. CDR3 amino acids: CTSSLEMVPYGQYF. The CDR3 DNA follows: TGTACCAGCAGCTTGGAGATGGTGCCCTACGGGCAGTACTTC. The chain combines TRBV5-4 with TRBJ2-7; D is uncertain. This CDR3 has 14 amino acids. Germline lookup yields CDR1 SGHNT and CDR2 YYREEE (reference sequence).

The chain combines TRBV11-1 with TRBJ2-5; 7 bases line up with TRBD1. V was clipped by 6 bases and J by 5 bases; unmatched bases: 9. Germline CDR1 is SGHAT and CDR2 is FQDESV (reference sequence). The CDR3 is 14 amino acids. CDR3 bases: TGTGCCAGCAGTGGACAGGTGGAGGTGGAGACCCAGTACTTC. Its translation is CASSGQVEVETQYF. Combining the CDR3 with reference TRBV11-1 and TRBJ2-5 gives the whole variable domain EAEVAQSPRYKITEKSQAVAFWCDPISGHATLYWYRQILGQGPELLVQFQDESVVDDSQLPKDRFSAERLKGVDSTLKIQPAELGDSAMYLCASSGQVEVETQYFGPGTRLLVL.

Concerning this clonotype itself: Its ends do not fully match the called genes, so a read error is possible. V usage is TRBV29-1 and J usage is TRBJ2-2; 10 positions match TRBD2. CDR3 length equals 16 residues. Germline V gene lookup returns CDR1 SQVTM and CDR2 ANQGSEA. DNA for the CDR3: TGCAGCGCAGAACTAGCGGGGCACGCGAACACCGGGGAGCTGCTTTTT. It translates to CSAELAGHANTGELLF.

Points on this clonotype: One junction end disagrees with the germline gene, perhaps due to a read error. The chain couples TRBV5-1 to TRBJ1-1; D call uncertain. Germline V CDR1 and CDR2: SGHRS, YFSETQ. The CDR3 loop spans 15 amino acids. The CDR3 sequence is CASSCRYTGNIEAFF. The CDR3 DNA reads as TGCGCCAGCAGCTGCCGATATACGGGGAACATTGAAGCTTTCTTT. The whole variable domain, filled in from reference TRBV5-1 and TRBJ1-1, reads KAGVTQTPRYLIKTRGQQVTLSCSPISGHRSVSWYQQTPGQGLQFLFEYFSETQRNKGNFPGRFSGRQFSNSRSEMNVSTLELGDSALYLCASSCRYTGNIEAFFGQGTRLTVV.

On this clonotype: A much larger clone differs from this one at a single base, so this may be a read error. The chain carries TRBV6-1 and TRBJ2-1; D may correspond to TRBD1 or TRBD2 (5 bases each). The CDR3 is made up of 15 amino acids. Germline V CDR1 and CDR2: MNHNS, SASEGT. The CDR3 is CAGSELGTEVNEQFF. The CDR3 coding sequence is TGTGCCGGCAGTGAATTAGGGACGGAGGTCAATGAGCAGTTCTTC.

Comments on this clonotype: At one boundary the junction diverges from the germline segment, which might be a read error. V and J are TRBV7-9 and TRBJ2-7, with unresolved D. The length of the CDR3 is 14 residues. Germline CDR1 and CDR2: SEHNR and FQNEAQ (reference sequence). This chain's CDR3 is CASSPPAALAEQCF. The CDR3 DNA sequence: TGTGCCAGCAGCCCCCCGGCAGCGCTCGCCGAGCAGTGCTTC. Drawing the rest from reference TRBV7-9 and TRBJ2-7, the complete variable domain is DTGVSQNPRHKITKRGQNVTFRCDPISEHNRLYWYRQTLGQGPEFLTYFQNEAQLEKSRLLSDRFSAERPKGSFSTLEIQRTEQGDSAMYLCASSPPAALAEQCFGPGTRLTVT.

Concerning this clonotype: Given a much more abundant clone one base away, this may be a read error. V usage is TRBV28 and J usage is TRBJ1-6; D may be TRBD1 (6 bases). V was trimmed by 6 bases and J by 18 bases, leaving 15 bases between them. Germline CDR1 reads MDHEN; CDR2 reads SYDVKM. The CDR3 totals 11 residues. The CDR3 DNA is TGTGCCAGCAGCCGGACAGTTCGCCACCACTTT. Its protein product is CASSRTVRHHF.

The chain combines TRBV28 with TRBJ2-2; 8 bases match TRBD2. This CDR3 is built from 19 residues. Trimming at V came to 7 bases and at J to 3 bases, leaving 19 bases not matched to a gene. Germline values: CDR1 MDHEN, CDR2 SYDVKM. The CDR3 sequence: CASTLRWLPGGSHTGELFF. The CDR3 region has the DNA TGTGCCAGCACCTTAAGATGGTTACCGGGAGGGTCTCACACCGGGGAGCTGTTTTTT.

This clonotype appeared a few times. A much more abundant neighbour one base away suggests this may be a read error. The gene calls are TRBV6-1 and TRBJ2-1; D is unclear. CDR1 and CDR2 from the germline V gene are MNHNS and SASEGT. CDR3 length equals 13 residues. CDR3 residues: CVSSEVDYNEQFF. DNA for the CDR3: TGTGTCAGCAGTGAAGTGGATTACAATGAGCAGTTCTTC.

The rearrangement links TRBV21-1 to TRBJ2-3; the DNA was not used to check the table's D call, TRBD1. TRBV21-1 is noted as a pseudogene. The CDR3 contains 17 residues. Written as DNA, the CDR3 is TGTGCCAGTAGCTCCCGTCCGACGGGGGGCTGCGCAGATACGCAGTGTTTT. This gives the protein CASSSRPTGGCADTQCF.

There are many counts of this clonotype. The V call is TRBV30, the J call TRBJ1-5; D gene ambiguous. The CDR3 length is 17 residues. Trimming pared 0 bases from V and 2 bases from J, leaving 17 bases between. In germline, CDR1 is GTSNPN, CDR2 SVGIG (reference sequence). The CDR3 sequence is CAWSVRVGVSGNQPQHF. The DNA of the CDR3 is TGTGCCTGGAGTGTACGAGTGGGAGTTTCGGGCAATCAGCCCCAGCATTTT.

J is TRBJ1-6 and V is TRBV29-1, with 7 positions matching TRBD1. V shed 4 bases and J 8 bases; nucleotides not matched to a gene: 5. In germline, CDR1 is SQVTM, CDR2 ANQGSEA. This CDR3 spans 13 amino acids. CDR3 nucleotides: TGCAGCGTTGGAGACAGGGCAGATTCACCCCTCCACTTT. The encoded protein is CSVGDRADSPLHF.

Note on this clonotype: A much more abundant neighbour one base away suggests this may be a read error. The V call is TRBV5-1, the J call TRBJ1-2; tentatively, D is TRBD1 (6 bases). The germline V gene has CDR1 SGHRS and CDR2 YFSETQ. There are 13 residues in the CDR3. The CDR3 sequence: CASSSDRSRGCTF. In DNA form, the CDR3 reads TGCGCCAGCAGCTCCGACAGGTCTCGGGGCTGCACCTTC.

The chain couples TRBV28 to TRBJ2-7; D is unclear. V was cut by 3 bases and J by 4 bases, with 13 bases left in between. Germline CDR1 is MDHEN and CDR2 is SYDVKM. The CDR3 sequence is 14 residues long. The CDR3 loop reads CASSLVKVMYEQYF. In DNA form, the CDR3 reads TGTGCCAGCAGTTTGGTAAAGGTCATGTACGAGCAGTACTTC.

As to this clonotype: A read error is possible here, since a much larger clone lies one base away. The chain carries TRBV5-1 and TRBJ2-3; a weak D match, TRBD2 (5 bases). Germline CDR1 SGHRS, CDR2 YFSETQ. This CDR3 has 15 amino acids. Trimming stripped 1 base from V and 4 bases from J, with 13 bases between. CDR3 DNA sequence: TGCGCCAGCAGCTTGTATGTGGGAGTGGCAGATACGCAGTATTTT. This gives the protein CASSLYVGVADTQYF.

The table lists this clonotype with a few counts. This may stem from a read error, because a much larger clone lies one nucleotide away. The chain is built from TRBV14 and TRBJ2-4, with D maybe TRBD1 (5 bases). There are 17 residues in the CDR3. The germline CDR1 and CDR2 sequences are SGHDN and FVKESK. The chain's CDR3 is CASSQEDRHQAKNIQHF. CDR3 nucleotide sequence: TGTGCCAGCAGCCAAGAAGACAGACACCAAGCCAAAAACATTCAGCACTTC.

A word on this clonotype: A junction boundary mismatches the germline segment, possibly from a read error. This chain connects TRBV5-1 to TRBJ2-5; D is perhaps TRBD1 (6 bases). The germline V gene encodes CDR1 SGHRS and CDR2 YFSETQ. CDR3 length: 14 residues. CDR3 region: CANSSDRLGETQYF. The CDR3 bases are TGCGCCAACAGCTCTGACAGGCTAGGAGAGACCCAGTACTTC.

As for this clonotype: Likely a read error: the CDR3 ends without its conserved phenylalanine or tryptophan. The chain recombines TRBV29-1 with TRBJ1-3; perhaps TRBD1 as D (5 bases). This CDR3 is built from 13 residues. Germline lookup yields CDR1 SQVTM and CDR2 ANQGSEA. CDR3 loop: CCAAPGGGNTIYY. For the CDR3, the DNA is TGCTGCGCTGCCCCCGGGGGAGGAAACACCATATATTAT.

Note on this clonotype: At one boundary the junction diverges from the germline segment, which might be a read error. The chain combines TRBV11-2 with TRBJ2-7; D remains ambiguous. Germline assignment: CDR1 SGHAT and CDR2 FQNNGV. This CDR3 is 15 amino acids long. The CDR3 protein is CASSLVEHYTYERYF. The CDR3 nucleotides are TGTGCCAGCAGCTTAGTTGAACACTACACCTACGAGCGGTACTTC.

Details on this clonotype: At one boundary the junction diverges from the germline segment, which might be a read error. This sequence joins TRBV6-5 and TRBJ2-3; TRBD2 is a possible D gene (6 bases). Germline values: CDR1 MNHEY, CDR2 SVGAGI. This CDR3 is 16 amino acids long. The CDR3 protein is CSSRYLRDSRTDTQYF. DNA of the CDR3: TGCTCCAGCAGGTACCTCCGGGACTCCCGCACAGATACGCAATATTTT.

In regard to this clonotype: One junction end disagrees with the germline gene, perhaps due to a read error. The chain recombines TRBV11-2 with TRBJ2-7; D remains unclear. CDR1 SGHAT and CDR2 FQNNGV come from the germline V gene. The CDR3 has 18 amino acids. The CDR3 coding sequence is TGTGTCAGCAGCTTAGATTGGGTCAGCCTAGTGGGTCCCTACGAGCAGTACTTC. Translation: CVSSLDWVSLVGPYEQYF. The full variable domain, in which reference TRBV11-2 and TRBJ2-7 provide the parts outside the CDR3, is EAGVAQSPRYKIIEKRQSVAFWCNPISGHATLYWYQQILGQGPKLLIQFQNNGVVDDSQLPKDRFSAERLKGVDSTLKIQPAKLEDSAVYLCVSSLDWVSLVGPYEQYFGPGTRLTVT.

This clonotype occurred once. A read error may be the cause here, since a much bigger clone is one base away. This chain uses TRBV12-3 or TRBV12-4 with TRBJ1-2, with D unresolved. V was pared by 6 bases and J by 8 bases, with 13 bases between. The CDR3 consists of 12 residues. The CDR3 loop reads CASRVRDYGYTF. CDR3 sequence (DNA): TGTGCCAGCAGGGTAAGGGATTACGGCTACACCTTC.

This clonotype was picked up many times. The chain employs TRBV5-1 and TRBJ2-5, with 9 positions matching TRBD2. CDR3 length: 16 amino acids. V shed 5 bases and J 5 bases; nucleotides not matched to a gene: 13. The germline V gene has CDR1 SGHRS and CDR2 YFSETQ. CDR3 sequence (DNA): TGCGCCAGCAGGCCCGTTATAGCGGGAGTGGGGGAGACCCAGTACTTC. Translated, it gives CASRPVIAGVGETQYF.